Presented here are 16 T cell receptor beta chains from one specimen sequenced in a study of T-cell memory formation after mild COVID-19. TCRdb used MiXCR to reprocess the 5' RACE reads, holding one entry per CDR3 protein. The table lists fewer than 650,000 distinct CDR3 sequences, roughly 17% of them singletons. Sample: PBMCs or a T cell subset sorted from them (not recorded which). These receptors all stem from an adult woman who had mild COVID-19 (a few samples of this study predate the infection). Cell type and time point are not known.

There are a few counts of this clonotype. The chain links TRBV19 to TRBJ2-7; D possibly corresponds to TRBD1 (6 bases). V lost 3 bases and J lost 3, with 18 bases in between. Germline V CDR1 and CDR2: LNHDA, SQIVND (reference sequence). The length of the CDR3 is 16 residues. Here the CDR3 DNA reads TGTGCCAGTAGTATGTCCCCGGGCAGGGGTGGCTACGAGCAGTACTTC. Its translation: CASSMSPGRGGYEQYF.

This clonotype was seen only a few times. The rearrangement links TRBV7-9 to TRBJ1-1; possible D gene TRBD1, 5 bases. Trimming cost V 2 bases and J 1 base, with 11 bases left between them. The CDR3 is 15 residues long. Germline CDR1 and CDR2: SEHNR and FQNEAQ (reference sequence). CDR3: CASSLRDGQNTEAFF. The CDR3, as DNA: TGTGCCAGCAGCTTAAGGGACGGCCAGAACACTGAAGCTTTCTTT.

The gene calls are TRBV7-6 and TRBJ2-5; TRBD2 agrees at 9 bases. The CDR3 has 17 amino acids. Per the germline V gene, CDR1 is SGHVS and CDR2 is FNYEAQ. V trimming: 1 base; J trimming: 2 bases; junction bases outside the gene matches: 8. CDR3 protein: CASSLVQVAGVQETQYF. DNA for the CDR3: TGTGCCAGCAGCTTAGTTCAGGTAGCGGGGGTGCAAGAGACCCAGTACTTC.

CDR3 region: CSVGETGPYEQYF. CDR3 nucleotide sequence: TGCAGCGTTGGGGAGACAGGTCCCTACGAGCAGTACTTC. This rearrangement joins TRBV29-1 to TRBJ2-7; D perhaps matches TRBD1 (6 bases). V was pared by 4 bases and J by 2 bases, with 12 bases between. Germline assignment: CDR1 SQVTM and CDR2 ANQGSEA. The CDR3 consists of 13 residues.

The J gene is TRBJ2-3, the V gene TRBV18; no definite D call. Germline V gives CDR1 KGHSH, CDR2 LQKENI. The V end was cut by 1 base, the J end by 1 base, with 15 bases between. This CDR3 has 17 amino acids. This CDR3 reads CASSPQENQRRTDTQYF. The CDR3 DNA sequence: TGTGCCAGCTCACCACAGGAAAACCAGCGACGCACAGATACGCAGTATTTT. Using reference TRBV18 and TRBJ2-3 for the parts outside the CDR3, the full variable domain is NAGVMQNPRHLVRRRGQEARLRCSPMKGHSHVYWYRQLPEEGLKFMVYLQKENIIDESGMPKERFSAEFPKEGPSILRIQQVVRGDSAAYFCASSPQENQRRTDTQYFGPGTRLTVL.

The V gene is TRBV4-3, the J gene TRBJ2-4; TRBD2 aligns across 8 bases. The J segment lost 7 bases and the V segment lost 1 base, leaving 3 bases of the junction unmatched. CDR3 length equals 14 residues. Germline V gives CDR1 LGHNA, CDR2 YSLEER. CDR3 DNA sequence: TGCGCCAGCAGCCAAGTCGGGAGGGCCAACATTCAGTACTTC. It yields the protein CASSQVGRANIQYF.

This clonotype came up a few times. The genes are TRBV4-2 and TRBJ1-6; D is uncertain. V was shortened by 0 bases and J by 9 bases, with 15 bases between the two germline ends. CDR1 and CDR2 (germline): LGHNA, YNFKEQ. The CDR3 has 16 amino acids. The chain's CDR3 is CASSQEYTVPASPLHF. In DNA form, the CDR3 reads TGTGCCAGCAGCCAAGAATACACGGTCCCTGCTTCACCCCTCCACTTT.

This chain uses TRBV5-1 with TRBJ1-5; TRBD1 aligns across 10 bases. Germline loops: CDR1 SGHRS, CDR2 YFSETQ. V lost 4 bases and J lost 2; bases outside the gene matches: 3. The CDR3 consists of 15 residues. CDR3 sequence reads: CASSHGTGGNQPQHF. As DNA, the CDR3 is TGCGCCAGCAGCCACGGGACAGGGGGCAATCAGCCCCAGCATTTT.

In nucleotides, the CDR3 is TGCGCCAGCAGCTTGGATGGCAAAGCTGGCGAGACCCAGTACTTC. It translates to CASSLDGKAGETQYF. The chain carries TRBV5-1 and TRBJ2-5; D is unresolved. Trimming left V 0 bases short and J 5 bases short, with 14 bases between. The CDR3 is 15 amino acids. The germline V gene has CDR1 SGHRS and CDR2 YFSETQ.

This clonotype has only a few counts. The gene calls are TRBV7-2 and TRBJ1-1, with 7 nucleotides matching TRBD1. Germline V gene data show CDR1 as SGHTA and CDR2 as FQGNSA. The CDR3 consists of 12 residues. The J segment lost 4 bases and the V segment lost 8 bases, leaving 4 bases of the junction unmatched. CDR3 residues: CASYRGLTEAFF. The CDR3 coding sequence is TGTGCCAGCTACAGGGGCCTCACTGAAGCTTTCTTT.

The rearrangement joins TRBV4-1 to TRBJ2-7, with D perhaps TRBD1 or TRBD2 (5 bases each). This CDR3 comprises 17 residues. Germline V gives CDR1 MGHRA, CDR2 YSYEKL. V lost 1 base and J lost 9, with 25 bases in between. The CDR3 loop reads CASSQGSRFRDPTAQYF. The CDR3 bases are TGCGCCAGCAGCCAAGGAAGTAGGTTTAGGGACCCAACCGCGCAGTACTTC.

This chain joins TRBV13 and TRBJ2-3; 10 bases match TRBD1. Germline V gene lookup returns CDR1 PRHDT and CDR2 FYEKMQ (reference sequence). V was clipped by 1 base and J by 1 base; unmatched bases: 17. The CDR3 runs 21 residues. CDR3 protein: CASSLADKVRDRGSGTDTQYF. In nucleotides, the CDR3 is TGTGCCAGCAGCTTAGCCGACAAGGTTCGGGACAGGGGATCGGGCACAGATACGCAGTATTTT. Filled out from reference TRBV13 and TRBJ2-3, the complete variable domain reads AAGVIQSPRHLIKEKRETATLKCYPIPRHDTVYWYQQGPGQDPQFLISFYEKMQSDKGSIPDRFSAQQFSDYHSELNMSSLELGDSALYFCASSLADKVRDRGSGTDTQYFGPGTRLTVL.

The V gene is TRBV7-2, the J gene TRBJ2-3; possibly TRBD2 for D (5 bases). The length of the CDR3 is 16 residues. V dropped 1 base and J dropped 5 bases, with 16 bases sitting between them. From germline, CDR1 is SGHTA and CDR2 FQGNSA. In nucleotides, the CDR3 is TGTGCCAGCAGCTTAGGGGATGTGGGAGCCGGAGATACGCAGTATTTT. Its translation: CASSLGDVGAGDTQYF.

The rearrangement uses TRBV2 and TRBJ2-7; TRBD1 agrees at 7 bases. V lost 11 bases and J lost 0; bases outside the gene matches: 10. CDR1 and CDR2 from the germline V gene are SNHLY and FYNNEI. This CDR3 is 14 amino acids long. The CDR3 sequence is CACSGTESSYEQYF. CDR3 DNA: TGTGCCTGCTCCGGGACAGAGAGCTCCTACGAGCAGTACTTC.

This clonotype came up a few times. The rearrangement uses TRBV15 and TRBJ2-4, with 12 bases aligning to TRBD2. J lost 6 bases, V lost 1 base, and 7 bases had no gene match. CDR1 is LNHNV, CDR2 YYDKDF, per germline (reference sequence). The CDR3 runs to 17 residues. The CDR3 reads CATSRAPSGRAGNIQYF. Written as DNA, the CDR3 is TGTGCCACCAGCAGAGCCCCTAGCGGGAGGGCCGGAAACATTCAGTACTTC.

The rearrangement uses TRBV5-1 and TRBJ1-2; the match to TRBD1 covers 8 bases. The CDR3 consists of 13 residues. The V and J ends lost 5 bases and 1 base, in that order; junction bases with no gene match: 1. Germline V gene lookup returns CDR1 SGHRS and CDR2 YFSETQ. The chain's CDR3 is CASRDRVNYGYTF. The CDR3 region has the DNA TGCGCCAGCAGGGACAGGGTTAACTATGGCTACACCTTC.